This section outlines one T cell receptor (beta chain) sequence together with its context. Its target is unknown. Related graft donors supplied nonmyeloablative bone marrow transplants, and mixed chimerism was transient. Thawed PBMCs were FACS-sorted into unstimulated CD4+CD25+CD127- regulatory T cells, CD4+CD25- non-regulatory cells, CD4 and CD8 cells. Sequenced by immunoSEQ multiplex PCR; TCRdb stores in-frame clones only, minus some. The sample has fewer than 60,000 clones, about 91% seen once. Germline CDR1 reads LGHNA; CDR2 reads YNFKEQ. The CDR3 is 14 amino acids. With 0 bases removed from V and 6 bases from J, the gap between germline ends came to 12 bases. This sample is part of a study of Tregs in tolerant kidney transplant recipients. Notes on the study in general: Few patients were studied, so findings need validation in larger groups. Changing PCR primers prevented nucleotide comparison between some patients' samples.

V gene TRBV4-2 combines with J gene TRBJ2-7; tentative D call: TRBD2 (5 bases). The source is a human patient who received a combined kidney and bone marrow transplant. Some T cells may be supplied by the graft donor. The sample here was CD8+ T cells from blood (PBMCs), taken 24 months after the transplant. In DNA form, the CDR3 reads TGTGCCAGCAGCCAAGAACGAGGGAGCCCCGAGCAGTACTTC. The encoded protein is CASSQERGSPEQYF.